Detailed here is one T cell receptor (beta chain). The antigen is unknown. The data originate from a study of T-cell reconstitution after alpha-beta-depleted transplantation in children. V was shortened by 6 bases and J by 0 bases, with 10 bases between the two germline ends. The CDR3 is 14 residues long. Preparing the TCRbeta library involved the use of unique molecular identifiers. TCRdb itself ran the PCR reads through MiXCR, one entry per CDR3 protein. Among fewer than 400,000 distinct CDR3 sequences listed, 20% to 30% were seen once. Study results and caveats: Approximately two months post-transplant, alpha-beta T cells reportedly originated from several hundred expanded graft clones. After one year, T-cell counts and TCRbeta diversity mostly came from new T cells. It was surviving recipient T cells and thymic progenitors that gave some patients high TCRbeta diversity at day 60.

The rearrangement uses TRBV12-3 or TRBV12-4 and TRBJ2-3; maybe TRBD2 (6 bases). This sequence was found in a male patient younger than 18 who had a stem cell transplant for acute lymphoblastic leukemia, so the T cells may come from the graft donor. Specimen: PBMCs, mostly from graft donor cells, collected 180 days after TCRalphabeta/CD19-depleted stem cell transplant. The CDR3 nucleotides are TGTGCCAGCAGGGACTATTCTAGCACAGATACGCAGTATTTT. Its translation: CASRDYSSTDTQYF.